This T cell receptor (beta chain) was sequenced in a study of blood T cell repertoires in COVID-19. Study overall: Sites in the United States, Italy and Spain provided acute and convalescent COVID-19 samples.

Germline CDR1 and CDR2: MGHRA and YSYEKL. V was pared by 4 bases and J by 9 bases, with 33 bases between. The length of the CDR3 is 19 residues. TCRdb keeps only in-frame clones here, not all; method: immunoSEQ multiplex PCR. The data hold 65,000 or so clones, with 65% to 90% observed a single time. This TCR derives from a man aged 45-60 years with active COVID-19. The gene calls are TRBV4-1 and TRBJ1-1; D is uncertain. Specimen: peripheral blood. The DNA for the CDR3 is TGCGCCAGCAGCCCTATAAGAGGGCAATCGGCTAAGCCAGGAGTAAAAGCTTTCTTT. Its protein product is CASSPIRGQSAKPGVKAFF.